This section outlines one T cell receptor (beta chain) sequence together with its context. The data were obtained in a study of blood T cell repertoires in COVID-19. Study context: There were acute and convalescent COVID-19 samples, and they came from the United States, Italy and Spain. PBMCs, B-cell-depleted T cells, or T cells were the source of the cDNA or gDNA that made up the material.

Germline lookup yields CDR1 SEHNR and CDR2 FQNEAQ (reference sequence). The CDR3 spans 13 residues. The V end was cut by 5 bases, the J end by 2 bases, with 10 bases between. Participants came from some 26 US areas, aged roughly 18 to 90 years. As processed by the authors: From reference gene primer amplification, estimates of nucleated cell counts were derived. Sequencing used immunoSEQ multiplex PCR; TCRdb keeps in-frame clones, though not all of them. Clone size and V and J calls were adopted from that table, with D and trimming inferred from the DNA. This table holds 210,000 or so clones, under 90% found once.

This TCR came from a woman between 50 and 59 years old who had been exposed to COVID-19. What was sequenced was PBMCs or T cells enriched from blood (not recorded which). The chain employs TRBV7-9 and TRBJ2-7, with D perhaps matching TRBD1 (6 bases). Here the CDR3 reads CASSPGVTYEQYF. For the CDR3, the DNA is TGTGCCAGCAGCCCAGGGGTTACCTACGAGCAGTACTTC. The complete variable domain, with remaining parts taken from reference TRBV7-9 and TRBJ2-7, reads DTGVSQNPRHKITKRGQNVTFRCDPISEHNRLYWYRQTLGQGPEFLTYFQNEAQLEKSRLLSDRFSAERPKGSFSTLEIQRTEQGDSAMYLCASSPGVTYEQYFGPGTRLTVT.